These T cell receptor beta chains were read from a single sample in a study of early T cells in non-severe SARS-CoV-2 infection. One entry per CDR3 protein, called by TCRdb with MiXCR from the 5' RACE reads. Of tens of thousands of distinct CDR3 sequences in the sample, approximately 6.3% were seen once. Sample: whole blood, taken at baseline. Source of these receptors: an adult who was a healthcare worker with PCR-confirmed SARS-CoV-2 infection or an uninfected control (not recorded which). Both conserved end residues are part of each CDR3. Fields, in order: clone size, V gene, D gene, J gene, CDR3 protein, CDR3 DNA. The D gene is left open where the match is weak. Clone size is shown for a subset of rows, as once, few, many or a class of expanded clone.

many	TRBV7-6	-	TRBJ2-1	CASSLARSNEQFF	TGTGCCAGCAGCTTAGCCAGATCCAATGAGCAGTTCTTC
many	TRBV7-8	TRBD1	TRBJ2-7	CASSSSGQGVYEQYF	TGTGCCAGCAGCTCCTCGGGACAGGGTGTCTACGAGCAGTACTTC
many	TRBV5-1	-	TRBJ1-6	CASSREGRNNSPLHF	TGCGCCAGCAGCCGGGAGGGGAGGAACAATTCACCCCTCCACTTT
many	TRBV29-1	-	TRBJ2-3	CSVEGSGTSTDTQYF	TGCAGCGTTGAAGGTTCGGGGACTAGCACAGATACGCAGTATTTT
many	TRBV19	-	TRBJ2-3	CAISWSSTDTQYF	TGTGCCATCTCCTGGAGCAGCACAGATACGCAGTATTTT
many	TRBV4-2	TRBD2	TRBJ2-3	CASSQDLRGGASDTQYF	TGTGCCAGCAGCCAAGATTTACGCGGGGGGGCCTCAGATACGCAGTATTTT
-	TRBV9	-	TRBJ2-2	CASSVRAGRSGELFF	TGTGCCAGCAGCGTACGGGCTGGGAGGTCCGGGGAGCTGTTTTTT
few	TRBV18	-	TRBJ2-3	CASSPLPASTDTQYF	TGTGCCAGCTCACCACTGCCGGCTAGCACAGATACGCAGTATTTT
-	TRBV27	TRBD2	TRBJ2-1	CASSITLAGGPDEQFF	TGTGCCAGCAGTATTACTCTAGCGGGGGGGCCGGATGAGCAGTTCTTC
many	TRBV4-3	-	TRBJ2-1	CASSQRQVPYNEQFF	TGCGCCAGCAGCCAAAGACAGGTCCCCTACAATGAGCAGTTCTTC
many	TRBV6-5	-	TRBJ2-3	CASSYSASTDTQYF	TGTGCCAGCAGTTACTCTGCGAGCACAGATACGCAGTATTTT
many	TRBV30	TRBD1	TRBJ1-3	CAWSSQGPFGNTIYF	TGTGCCTGGAGCTCACAGGGGCCCTTTGGAAACACCATATATTTT
-	TRBV11-2	TRBD2	TRBJ2-2	CASSRGLGIGELFF	TGTGCCAGCAGCCGCGGACTAGGGATCGGGGAGCTGTTTTTT
many	TRBV7-2	-	TRBJ2-7	CASSPRPPEQYF	TGTGCCAGCAGCCCCAGACCCCCCGAGCAGTACTTC
many	TRBV20-1	-	TRBJ1-2	CSARDLNYGYTF	TGCAGTGCCCGGGATCTTAACTATGGCTACACCTTC
few	TRBV28	-	TRBJ2-3	CASSLRGGSTDTQYF	TGTGCCAGCAGTCTCAGGGGAGGTAGCACAGATACGCAGTATTTT
many	TRBV28	-	TRBJ2-1	CASRGGQGEQFF	TGTGCCAGCAGAGGGGGACAAGGCGAGCAGTTCTTC
-	TRBV29-1	-	TRBJ1-1	CSVEDLNTEAFF	TGCAGCGTTGAAGATCTGAACACTGAAGCTTTCTTT
many	TRBV13	TRBD2	TRBJ2-7	CATRGGGEQYF	TGTGCCACCCGGGGGGGAGGAGAGCAGTACTTC
many	TRBV15	-	TRBJ2-3	CATSRGDLQNTQYF	TGTGCCACCAGCAGAGGGGACTTACAGAATACGCAGTATTTT
many	TRBV7-3	TRBD2	TRBJ2-1	CASSLIVSSGGHNEQLF	TGTGCCAGCAGCTTAATCGTATCTAGCGGGGGTCACAATGAGCAGCTCTTC
many	TRBV7-3	TRBD1	TRBJ1-6	CASSAGQGRSSYNSPLHF	TGTGCCAGCAGCGCGGGACAGGGAAGAAGCTCCTATAATTCACCCCTCCACTTT
few	TRBV10-3	-	TRBJ2-1	CAISPGLHNEQFF	TGTGCCATCAGCCCGGGACTTCACAATGAGCAGTTCTTC
-	TRBV5-1	-	TRBJ2-3	CASSLGHLTRTDTQYF	TGCGCCAGCAGCTTGGGACACCTCACTCGGACAGATACGCAGTATTTT
many	TRBV9	-	TRBJ2-2	CASSPDNGELFF	TGTGCCAGCAGCCCGGACAACGGGGAGCTGTTTTTT
-	TRBV12-3/TRBV12-4	-	TRBJ1-6	CASSYTGTTNSPLHF	TGTGCCAGCAGTTATACCGGGACGACTAATTCACCCCTCCACTTT
many	TRBV5-4	-	TRBJ2-3	CASREVYHLPTDTQYF	TGTGCCAGCAGAGAGGTCTACCACCTACCCACAGATACGCAGTATTTT
-	TRBV29-1	-	TRBJ2-3	CSSAAGWSTDTQYF	TGCAGCTCCGCGGCGGGGTGGAGCACAGATACGCAGTATTTT
many	TRBV20-1	-	TRBJ2-7	CSAPRWVGGSYEQYF	TGCAGTGCCCCTCGTTGGGTGGGGGGCTCCTACGAGCAGTACTTC
many	TRBV7-6	-	TRBJ2-1	CASSPGLIYNEQFF	TGTGCCAGCAGCCCGGGACTTATCTACAATGAGCAGTTCTTC
many	TRBV27	-	TRBJ2-3	CASSPSPPAPQYF	TGTGCCAGCAGTCCTTCCCCCCCCGCCCCGCAGTATTTT
many	TRBV5-5	-	TRBJ1-2	CASSPQGQNYGYTF	TGTGCCAGCAGCCCCCAGGGGCAAAACTATGGCTACACCTTC
few	TRBV25-1	-	TRBJ2-7	CASSEYPHRSYEQYF	TGTGCCAGCAGTGAATATCCCCACAGGTCCTACGAGCAGTACTTC
few	TRBV19	-	TRBJ1-5	CASSRIRMEQPQHF	TGTGCCAGTAGTAGGATCCGGATGGAGCAGCCCCAGCATTTT
-	TRBV29-1	-	TRBJ2-4	CSGTHRDWDKNIQYF	TGCAGCGGCACTCACAGGGATTGGGACAAAAACATTCAGTACTTC